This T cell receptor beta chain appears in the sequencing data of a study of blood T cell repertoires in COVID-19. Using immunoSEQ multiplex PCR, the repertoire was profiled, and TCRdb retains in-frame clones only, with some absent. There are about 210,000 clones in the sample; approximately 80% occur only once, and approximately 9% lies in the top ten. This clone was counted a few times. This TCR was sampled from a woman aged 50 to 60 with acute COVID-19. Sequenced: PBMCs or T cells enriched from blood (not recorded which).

CDR3: CATRDGAVSGELFF. The CDR3 nucleotides are TGTGCCACCAGGGATGGAGCCGTGTCCGGGGAGCTGTTTTTT. This sequence joins TRBV11-2 and TRBJ2-2, with D perhaps matching TRBD1 (5 bases). The CDR3 sequence is 14 residues long. The germline CDR1 and CDR2 sequences are SGHAT and FQNNGV. V was pared by 10 bases and J by 6 bases, with 18 bases between.